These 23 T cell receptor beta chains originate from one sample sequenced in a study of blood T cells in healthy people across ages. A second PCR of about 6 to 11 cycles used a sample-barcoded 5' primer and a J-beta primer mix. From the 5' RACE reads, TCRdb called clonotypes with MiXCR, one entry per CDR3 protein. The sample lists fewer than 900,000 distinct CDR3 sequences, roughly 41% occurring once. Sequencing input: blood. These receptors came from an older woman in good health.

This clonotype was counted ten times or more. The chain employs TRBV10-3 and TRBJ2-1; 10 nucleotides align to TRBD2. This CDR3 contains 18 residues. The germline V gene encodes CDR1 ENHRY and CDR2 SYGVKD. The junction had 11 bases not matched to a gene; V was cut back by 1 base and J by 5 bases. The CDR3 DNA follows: TGTGCCATCAGTGAGTTTCTAGCGGGAGTGCCGCCTGACAATGAGCAGTTCTTC. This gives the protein CAISEFLAGVPPDNEQFF.

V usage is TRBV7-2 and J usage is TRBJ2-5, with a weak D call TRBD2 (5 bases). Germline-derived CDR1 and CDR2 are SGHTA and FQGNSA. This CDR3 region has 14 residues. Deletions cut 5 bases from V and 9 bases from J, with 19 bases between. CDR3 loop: CASSLPGILGAQYF. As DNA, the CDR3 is TGTGCCAGCAGCCTCCCCGGGATCCTCGGGGCCCAGTACTTC.

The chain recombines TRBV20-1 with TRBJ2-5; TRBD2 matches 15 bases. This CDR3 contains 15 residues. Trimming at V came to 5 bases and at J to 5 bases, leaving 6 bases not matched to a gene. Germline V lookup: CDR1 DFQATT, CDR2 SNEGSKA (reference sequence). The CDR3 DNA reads TGCAGTGCTGGACTAGCGGGAGGGCCGGGGGAGACCCAGTACTTC. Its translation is CSAGLAGGPGETQYF.

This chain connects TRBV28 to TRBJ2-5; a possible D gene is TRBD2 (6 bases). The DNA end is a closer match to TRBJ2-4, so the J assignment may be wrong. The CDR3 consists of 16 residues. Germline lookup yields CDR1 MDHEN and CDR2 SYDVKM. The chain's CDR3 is CASRTRTEGAKNIQYF. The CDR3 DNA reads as TGTGCCAGCAGAACCCGGACGGAGGGGGCCAAAAACATTCAGTACTTC.

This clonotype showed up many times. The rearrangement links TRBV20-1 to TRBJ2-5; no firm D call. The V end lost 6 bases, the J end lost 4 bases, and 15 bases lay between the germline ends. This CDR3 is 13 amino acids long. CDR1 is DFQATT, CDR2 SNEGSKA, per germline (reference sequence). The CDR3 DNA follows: TGCAGTGCCCCACGGGCGGTGGCAGAGACCCAGTACTTC. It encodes CSAPRAVAETQYF.

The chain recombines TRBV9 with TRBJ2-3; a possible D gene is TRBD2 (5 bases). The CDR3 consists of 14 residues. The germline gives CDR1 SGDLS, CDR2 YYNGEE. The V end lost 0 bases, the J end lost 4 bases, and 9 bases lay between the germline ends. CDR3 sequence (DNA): TGTGCCAGCAGCGTAGCTACTAGGGCAGATACGCAGTATTTT. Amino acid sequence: CASSVATRADTQYF.

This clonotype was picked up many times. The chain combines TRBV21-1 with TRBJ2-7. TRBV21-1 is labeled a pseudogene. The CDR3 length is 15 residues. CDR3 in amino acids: CASQRGSESSYEQYF. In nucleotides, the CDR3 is TGTGCCAGCCAAAGAGGCAGCGAAAGCTCCTACGAGCAGTACTTC.

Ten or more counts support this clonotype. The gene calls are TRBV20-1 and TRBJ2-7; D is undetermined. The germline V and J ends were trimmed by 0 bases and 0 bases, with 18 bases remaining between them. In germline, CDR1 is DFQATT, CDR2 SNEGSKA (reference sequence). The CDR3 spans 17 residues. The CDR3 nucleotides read TGCAGTGCTAGAGATGCCCTTGGCCAGGCAAGCTCCTACGAGCAGTACTTC. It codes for CSARDALGQASSYEQYF.

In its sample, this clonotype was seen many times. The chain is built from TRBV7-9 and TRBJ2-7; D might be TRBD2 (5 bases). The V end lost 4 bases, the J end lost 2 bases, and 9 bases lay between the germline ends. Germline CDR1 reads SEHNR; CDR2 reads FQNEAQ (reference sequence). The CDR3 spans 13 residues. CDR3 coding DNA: TGTGCCAGCAGCTCATCCGGGACCTACGAGCAGTACTTC. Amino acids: CASSSSGTYEQYF.

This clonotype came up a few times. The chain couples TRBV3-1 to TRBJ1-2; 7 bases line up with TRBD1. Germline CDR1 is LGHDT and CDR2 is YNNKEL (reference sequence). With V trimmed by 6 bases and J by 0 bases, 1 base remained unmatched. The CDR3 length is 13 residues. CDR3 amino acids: CASRTGPNYGYTF. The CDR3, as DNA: TGTGCCAGCAGGACAGGGCCTAACTATGGCTACACCTTC.

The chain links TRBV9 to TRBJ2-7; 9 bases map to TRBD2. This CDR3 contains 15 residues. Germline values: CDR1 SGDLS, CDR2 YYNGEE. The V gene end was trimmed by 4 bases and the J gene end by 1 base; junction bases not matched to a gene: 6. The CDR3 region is CASSPLAGNSYEQYF. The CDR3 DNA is TGTGCCAGCAGCCCTCTAGCGGGAAATTCCTACGAGCAGTACTTC.

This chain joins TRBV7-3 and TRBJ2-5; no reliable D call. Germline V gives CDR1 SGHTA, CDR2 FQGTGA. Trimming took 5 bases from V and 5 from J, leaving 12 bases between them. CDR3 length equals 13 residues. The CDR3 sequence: CASSRAARETQYF. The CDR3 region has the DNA TGTGCCAGCAGCCGGGCAGCACGCGAGACCCAGTACTTC.

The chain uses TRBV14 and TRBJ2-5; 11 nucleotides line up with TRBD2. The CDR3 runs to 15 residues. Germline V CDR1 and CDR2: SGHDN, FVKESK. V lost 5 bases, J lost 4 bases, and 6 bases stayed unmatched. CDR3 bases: TGTGCCAGCAGCGCGGGACTAGCGGAGAGAGAGACCCAGTACTTC. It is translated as CASSAGLAERETQYF.

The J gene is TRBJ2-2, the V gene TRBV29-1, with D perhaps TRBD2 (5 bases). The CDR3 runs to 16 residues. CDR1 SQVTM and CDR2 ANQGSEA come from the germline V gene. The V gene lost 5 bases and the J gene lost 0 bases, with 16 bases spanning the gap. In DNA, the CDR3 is TGCAGCGTTTTTGGCTCACGGGATACGAACACCGGGGAGCTGTTTTTT. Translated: CSVFGSRDTNTGELFF.

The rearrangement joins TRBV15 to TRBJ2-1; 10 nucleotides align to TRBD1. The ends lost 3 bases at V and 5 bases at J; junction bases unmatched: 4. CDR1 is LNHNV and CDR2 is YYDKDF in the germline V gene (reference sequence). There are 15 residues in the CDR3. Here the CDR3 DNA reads TGTGCCACCAGCAGCGACAGGGGGCCAAACAATGAGCAGTTCTTC. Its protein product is CATSSDRGPNNEQFF.

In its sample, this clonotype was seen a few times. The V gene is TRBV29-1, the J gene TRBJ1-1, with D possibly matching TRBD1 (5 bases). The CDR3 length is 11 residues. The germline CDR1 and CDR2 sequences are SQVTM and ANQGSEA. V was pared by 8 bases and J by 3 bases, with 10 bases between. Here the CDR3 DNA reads TGCAGCCCGGGGGGGGACACTGAAGCTTTCTTT. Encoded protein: CSPGGDTEAFF.

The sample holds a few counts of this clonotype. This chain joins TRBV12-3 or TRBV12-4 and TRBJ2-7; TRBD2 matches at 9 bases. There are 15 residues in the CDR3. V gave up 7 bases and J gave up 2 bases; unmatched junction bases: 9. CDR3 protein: CASTPRAGGTYEQYF. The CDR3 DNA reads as TGTGCCAGCACCCCTAGAGCGGGGGGCACCTACGAGCAGTACTTC.

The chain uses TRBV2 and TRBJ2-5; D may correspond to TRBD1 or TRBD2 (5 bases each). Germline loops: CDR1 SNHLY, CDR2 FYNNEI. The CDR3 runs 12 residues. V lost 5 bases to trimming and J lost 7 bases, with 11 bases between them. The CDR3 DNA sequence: TGTGCCAGCAGTACCGACGGGACGACCCAGTACTTC. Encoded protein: CASSTDGTTQYF.

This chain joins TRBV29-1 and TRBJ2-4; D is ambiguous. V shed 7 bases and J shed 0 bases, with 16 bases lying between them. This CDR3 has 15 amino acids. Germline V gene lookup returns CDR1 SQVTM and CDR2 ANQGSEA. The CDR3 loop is CSAQRQQIAKNIQYF. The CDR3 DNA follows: TGCAGCGCCCAGAGGCAACAAATAGCCAAAAACATTCAGTACTTC.

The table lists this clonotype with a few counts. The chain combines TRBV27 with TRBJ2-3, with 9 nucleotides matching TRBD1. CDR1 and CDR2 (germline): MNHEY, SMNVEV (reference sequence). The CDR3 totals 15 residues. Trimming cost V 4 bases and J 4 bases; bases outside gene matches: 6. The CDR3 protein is CASSSGTGNADTQYF. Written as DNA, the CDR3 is TGTGCCAGCAGTTCGGGGACAGGGAACGCAGATACGCAGTATTTT.

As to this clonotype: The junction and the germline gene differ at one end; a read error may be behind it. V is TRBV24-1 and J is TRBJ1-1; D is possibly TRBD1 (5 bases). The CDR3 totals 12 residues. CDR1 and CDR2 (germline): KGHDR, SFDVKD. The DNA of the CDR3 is TGTGCCATCTCAGGAAGGGGCACTGAAGTTTTCTTT. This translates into CAISGRGTEVFF.

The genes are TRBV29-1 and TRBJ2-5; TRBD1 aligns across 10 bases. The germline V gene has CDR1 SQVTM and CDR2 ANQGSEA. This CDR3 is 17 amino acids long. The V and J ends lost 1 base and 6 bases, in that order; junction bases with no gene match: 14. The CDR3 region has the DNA TGCAGCGTTGAAGGAGCCCGCCGGGACAGGGGCGGTAAGACCCAGTACTTC. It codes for CSVEGARRDRGGKTQYF.

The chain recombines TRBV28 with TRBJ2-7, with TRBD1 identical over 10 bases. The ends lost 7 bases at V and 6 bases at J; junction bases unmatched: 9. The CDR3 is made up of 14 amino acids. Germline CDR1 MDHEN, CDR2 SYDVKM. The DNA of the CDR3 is TGTGCCAGCACCCATATCGGGACAGGGGTCGAGCAGTACTTC. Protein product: CASTHIGTGVEQYF.